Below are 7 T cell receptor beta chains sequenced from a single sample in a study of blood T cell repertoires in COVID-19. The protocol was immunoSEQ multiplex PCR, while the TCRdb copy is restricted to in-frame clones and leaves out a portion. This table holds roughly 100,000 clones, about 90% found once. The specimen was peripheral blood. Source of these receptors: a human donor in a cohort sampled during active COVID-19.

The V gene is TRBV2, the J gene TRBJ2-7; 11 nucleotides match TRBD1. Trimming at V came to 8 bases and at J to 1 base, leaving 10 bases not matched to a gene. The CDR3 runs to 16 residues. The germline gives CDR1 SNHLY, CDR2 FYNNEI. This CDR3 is CASPRTGGYWSYEQYF. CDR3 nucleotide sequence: TGTGCCAGCCCACGGACAGGGGGCTATTGGTCCTACGAGCAGTACTTC. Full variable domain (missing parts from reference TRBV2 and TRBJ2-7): EPEVTQTPSHQVTQMGQEVILRCVPISNHLYFYWYRQILGQKVEFLVSFYNNEISEKSEIFDDQFSVERPDGSNFTLKIRSTKLEDSAMYFCASPRTGGYWSYEQYFGPGTRLTVT.

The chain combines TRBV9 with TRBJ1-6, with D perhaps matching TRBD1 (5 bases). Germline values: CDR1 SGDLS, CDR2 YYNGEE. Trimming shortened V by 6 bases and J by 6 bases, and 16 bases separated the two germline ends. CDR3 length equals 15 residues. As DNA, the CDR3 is TGTGCCAGCACCCTGCGGGACTCGAGTAATTCACCCCTCCACTTT. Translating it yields CASTLRDSSNSPLHF.

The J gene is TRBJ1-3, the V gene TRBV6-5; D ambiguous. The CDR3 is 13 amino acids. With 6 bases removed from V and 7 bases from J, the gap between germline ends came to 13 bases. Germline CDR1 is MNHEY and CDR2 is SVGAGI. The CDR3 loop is CASRLDLRNTIYF. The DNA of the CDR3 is TGTGCCAGCAGACTCGACCTGCGGAACACCATATATTTT.

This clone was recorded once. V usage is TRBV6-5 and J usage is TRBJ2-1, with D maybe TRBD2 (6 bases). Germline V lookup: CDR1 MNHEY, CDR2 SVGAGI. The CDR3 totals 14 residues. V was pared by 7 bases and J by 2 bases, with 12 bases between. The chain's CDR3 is CASTIGGPYNEQFF. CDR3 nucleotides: TGTGCCAGCACGATCGGGGGACCCTACAATGAGCAGTTCTTC.

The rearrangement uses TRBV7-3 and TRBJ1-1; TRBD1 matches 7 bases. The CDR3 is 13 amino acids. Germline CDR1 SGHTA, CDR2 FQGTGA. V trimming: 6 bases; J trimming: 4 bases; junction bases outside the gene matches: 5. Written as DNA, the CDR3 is TGTGCCAGCAGTATAGGGGGCTCCACTGAAGCTTTCTTT. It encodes CASSIGGSTEAFF. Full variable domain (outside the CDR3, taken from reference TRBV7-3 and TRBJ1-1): GAGVSQTPSNKVTEKGKYVELRCDPISGHTALYWYRQSLGQGPEFLIYFQGTGAADDSGLPNDRFFAVRPEGSVSTLKIQRTERGDSAVYLCASSIGGSTEAFFGQGTRLTVV.

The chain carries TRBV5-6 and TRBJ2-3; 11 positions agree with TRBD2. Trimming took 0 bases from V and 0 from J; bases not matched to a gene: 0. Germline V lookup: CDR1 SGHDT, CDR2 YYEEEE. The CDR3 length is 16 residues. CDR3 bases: TGTGCCAGCAGCTTGGGACTAGCGGGAAGCACAGATACGCAGTATTTT. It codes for CASSLGLAGSTDTQYF.

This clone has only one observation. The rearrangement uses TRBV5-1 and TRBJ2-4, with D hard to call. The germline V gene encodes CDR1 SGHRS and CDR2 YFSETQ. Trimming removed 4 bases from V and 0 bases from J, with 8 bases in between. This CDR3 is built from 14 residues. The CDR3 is CASSPLLAKNIQYF. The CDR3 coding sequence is TGCGCCAGCAGCCCTCTACTAGCCAAAAACATTCAGTACTTC.